The T cell receptor beta chain under discussion was sequenced for a study of T cell responses to AZD1222 COVID-19 vaccine (dated by TCRdb to the early 2020s). For context, the study as a whole: AZD1222 recipients whose second dose came at about 4 weeks and those whose second dose came at about 12 weeks were combined into one group, since spike-specific TCR depth and breadth did not differ between the two schedules. TCR sequencing covered 230 or so trial participants: 200 to 210 given two doses of AZD1222 and 26 given two doses of MenACWY control vaccine. Trial participants were enrolled into age subgroups of 18-55, 56-69 and 70-plus years, which contained 148, 28 and 57 TCR-sequenced participants, respectively. Beyond this particular receptor, the publication reports: Because no day 14 peak-response samples were available, repertoires were characterized only after the peak T cell response. Participants were mostly white British and included more females than males, and it was suggested by the authors that clonal diversity may have been underestimated. Spike-specific TCR breadth and depth rose significantly after two AZD1222 doses compared with day 0 and with MenACWY recipients. Vaccine-associated CD4 TCRs spanned the whole spike protein, with dominant responses in regions 160-218 and 743-854. Reportedly, almost half of the unique spike-specific TCRs recognized epitopes lying outside the regions that are mutated in the B.1.351 and B.1.1.7 variants. In the small 56-69-year group, the increase in depth fell short of significance, most likely because of low power. Conclusions about previously exposed vaccinees are limited, since just a handful of AZD1222 recipients were seropositive for SARS-CoV-2 at baseline.

The CDR3 regions of human TCRbeta chains were analyzed by immunosequencing. In the authors' own workflow: TCRs in the repertoires were matched against a reference library of SARS-CoV-2-specific TCRs that had been generated with the MIRA antigen-specificity platform. Breadth was defined as the fraction of unique TCRs that were SARS-CoV-2-associated, and depth was defined as the fraction of total T cells that were SARS-CoV-2-associated. Using the MIRA data, each spike-specific TCR was assigned both to the spike region to which the TCR was reactive and to a CD4 or CD8 class. Log10-transformed breadth and depth values were compared by one-way ANOVA with Sidak's multiple comparisons tests. The clones in this table, taken by TCRdb from immuneACCESS, are in-frame only. Not every clone is retained; where verified, under half of the shortfall comes from an unresolved V gene, and the cause of the rest is unknown. V and J calls and clone size follow that table, whereas D and trimming were derived from the DNA. The sample yields roughly 150,000 clones; roughly 90% were counted once. 1.5% to 2% of the sample comes from the top ten.

The sample's time point label, decoded: baseline before first vaccination. Samples from vaccinated people were obtained from the UK trials COV001 and COV002, which included a single-blind randomized controlled phase 2/3 trial of AZD1222 (ChAdOx1 nCoV-19) in healthy adults. For TCRbeta chain sequencing, PBMC samples from trial participants were taken at day 0 and at day 28 after the second dose. Turning to this clone: The antigen it binds to is not known. No per-base quality is available; no much larger clone lies one base away.

Between the V and J ends, shortened by 0 bases and 5 bases respectively, the junction contains 7 bases. Looking up the germline V gene yields CDR1 MRHNA and CDR2 SNTAGT. The CDR3 runs 13 amino acids, cysteine and phenylalanine included. Of all the DNA, just the CDR3 is kept, 39 bases in frame from base 1. This TCR was recovered from an adult in good health. The chain links TRBV6-4 with TRBJ1-2, with no confidently assigned D gene. The input for sequencing was peripheral blood, taken on day 0 of AZD1222 vaccination. The bases read TGTGCCAGCAGTGACTCAGGCGGATATGGCTACACCTTC. Translated, this is CASSDSGGYGYTF.